In its sample, the clone carrying this T cell receptor beta chain was seen a few times. The data are from a study of shared clonotypes between healthy human individuals. Each PCR replicate run on unsorted PBMC took in around 290 ng DNA, around 30,000 T cell genomes. Under the authors' procedure: Because ImmunoSEQ provided only junction sequences with no quality scores, the filtering differed. Profiled with immunoSEQ multiplex PCR; TCRdb holds only in-frame clones, not every one. V, J and clone size are those of that table, while D and trimming were read from the DNA. In the table there are over 400,000 clones, approximately 78% of which are singletons. The V and J ends lost 1 base and 0 bases respectively, with 10 bases between them. CDR1 is MGHRA and CDR2 is YSYEKL in the germline V gene. The CDR3 has 16 amino acids.

The chain combines TRBV4-1 with TRBJ2-4; possibly TRBD1 for D (6 bases). The specimen sequenced was PBMCs. This sequence was found in a middle-aged woman in good health. Some clones in this sample may be carry-over from other donors' samples. The CDR3 nucleotides read TGCGCCAGCAGCCAAGGGGACACCATAGCCAAAAACATTCAGTACTTC. Translation: CASSQGDTIAKNIQYF.